One sample yielded the 22 T cell receptor beta chains listed below, sequenced in a study of technical replicates of blood from a handful of donors. The protocol was immunoSEQ multiplex PCR, while the TCRdb copy is restricted to in-frame clones and leaves out a portion. The sample includes 70,000 to 80,000 clones, about nine tenths of them seen just once. The source material was T cells isolated from PBMCs. Receptors were obtained from a human donor in good health. Some clones in this sample may be carry-over from other donors' samples.

The J gene is TRBJ2-1, the V gene TRBV11-2, with TRBD1 as a possible D gene (6 bases). V shed 0 bases and J shed 10 bases, with 10 bases lying between them. CDR3 length equals 13 residues. CDR1 and CDR2 (germline): SGHAT, FQNNGV. The CDR3 loop is CASSLEAGGEQFF. The CDR3 nucleotides read TGTGCCAGCAGCTTAGAGGCTGGGGGCGAGCAGTTCTTC.

The rearrangement links TRBV4-2 to TRBJ1-2; no firm D call. V shed 0 bases and J shed 5 bases, with 10 bases lying between them. This CDR3 contains 14 residues. Germline CDR1 reads LGHNA; CDR2 reads YNFKEQ. CDR3 sequence: CASSQETEGYGYTF. The CDR3 DNA reads as TGTGCCAGCAGCCAAGAAACAGAGGGATATGGCTACACCTTC.

The J gene is TRBJ2-3, the V gene TRBV9; D is possibly TRBD2 (5 bases). V was shortened by 0 bases and J by 0 bases, with 11 bases between the two germline ends. The CDR3 loop spans 16 amino acids. Looked up from germline, CDR1 is SGDLS and CDR2 is YYNGEE. The CDR3 reads CASSVGSDSSTDTQYF. The CDR3 nucleotides read TGTGCCAGCAGCGTAGGATCGGACTCTAGCACAGATACGCAGTATTTT.

The sample holds one count of this clone. V is TRBV4-1 and J is TRBJ2-4, with D perhaps matching TRBD1 (6 bases). The CDR3 has 15 residues. The V and J ends lost 2 bases and 3 bases respectively, with 11 bases between them. CDR1 is MGHRA, CDR2 YSYEKL, per germline. CDR3 in amino acids: CASSQLGQYKNIQYF. CDR3 DNA sequence: TGCGCCAGCAGCCAACTCGGACAGTACAAAAACATTCAGTACTTC.

This sequence joins TRBV27 and TRBJ2-7; the match to TRBD1 covers 9 bases. In germline, CDR1 is MNHEY, CDR2 SMNVEV (reference sequence). With V trimmed by 5 bases and J by 5 bases, 7 bases remained unmatched. The CDR3 extends over 14 amino acids. As DNA, the CDR3 is TGTGCCAGCAGTCGGGACAGGGCAACCCACGAGCAGTACTTC. Its protein is CASSRDRATHEQYF.

This clone was observed a few times. This chain uses TRBV5-8 with TRBJ2-3, with a weak D call TRBD1 (6 bases). The germline gives CDR1 SGHTS, CDR2 YDEGEE. This CDR3 region has 15 residues. Between the trimmed V and J ends, which lost 5 bases and 6 bases, there was a span of 19 bases. CDR3 nucleotide sequence: TGTGCCAGCAGGGCCGGGACCGGGACACTGGATACGCAGTATTTT. It yields the protein CASRAGTGTLDTQYF.

The rearrangement uses TRBV7-3 and TRBJ2-1, with 12 positions matching TRBD2. This CDR3 has 15 residues. Trimming cost V 5 bases and J 6 bases; bases outside gene matches: 5. Germline V CDR1 and CDR2: SGHTA, FQGTGA. CDR3 sequence: CASSVTSGGFNEQFF. CDR3 coding DNA: TGTGCCAGCAGCGTTACTAGCGGGGGGTTCAATGAGCAGTTCTTC.

The chain combines TRBV7-9 with TRBJ2-7; the D is unclear. V lost 1 base to trimming and J lost 2 bases, with 9 bases between them. Germline V gives CDR1 SEHNR, CDR2 FQNEAQ (reference sequence). The CDR3 has 14 amino acids. The CDR3 bases are TGTGCCAGCAGCTTAGATATACAACCCTACGAGCAGTACTTC. It specifies CASSLDIQPYEQYF.

The V and J genes are TRBV5-4 and TRBJ2-3, with D possibly matching TRBD2 (5 bases). This CDR3 is 14 amino acids long. The germline CDR1 and CDR2 sequences are SGHNT and YYREEE (reference sequence). Trimming pared 4 bases from V and 5 bases from J, leaving 14 bases between. CDR3 sequence: CASSPDWNEDTQYF. CDR3 DNA sequence: TGTGCCAGCAGCCCGGACTGGAACGAAGATACGCAGTATTTT.

The chain links TRBV20-1 to TRBJ1-2; D is possibly TRBD1 (6 bases). The CDR3 has 11 residues. Between the trimmed V and J ends, which lost 5 bases and 7 bases, there was a span of 11 bases. Per germline, CDR1 DFQATT and CDR2 SNEGSKA (reference sequence). The CDR3 sequence: CSAVQGSGYTF. The CDR3 DNA reads as TGCAGTGCTGTACAGGGAAGTGGCTACACCTTC.

The rearrangement uses TRBV5-1 and TRBJ1-4, with D maybe TRBD1 (6 bases). This CDR3 has 15 amino acids. Germline V CDR1 and CDR2: SGHRS, YFSETQ. Between the trimmed V and J ends, which lost 2 bases and 2 bases, there was a span of 10 bases. The CDR3 sequence is CASSLTGTTNEKLFF. The CDR3 DNA reads TGCGCCAGCAGCTTAACAGGGACGACTAATGAAAAACTGTTTTTT.

The chain carries TRBV6-5 and TRBJ1-5, with unresolved D. CDR3 length equals 15 residues. Trimming took 2 bases from V and 2 from J, leaving 10 bases between them. CDR1 is MNHEY and CDR2 is SVGAGI in the germline V gene. The CDR3 DNA sequence: TGTGCCAGCAGTTACGGCGGTCTTGGCAATCAGCCCCAGCATTTT. Its translation is CASSYGGLGNQPQHF.

This clone has just one count. J is TRBJ1-4 and V is TRBV7-2; D not resolved. The CDR3 is made up of 14 amino acids. Germline lookup yields CDR1 SGHTA and CDR2 FQGNSA. Deletions cut 4 bases from V and 4 bases from J, with 10 bases between. The CDR3 region has the DNA TGTGCCAGCAGCTCCCAGATTTATAATGAAAAACTGTTTTTT. Amino acid sequence: CASSSQIYNEKLFF.

J is TRBJ2-3 and V is TRBV29-1; 12 nucleotides align to TRBD2. This CDR3 has 13 amino acids. Germline values: CDR1 SQVTM, CDR2 ANQGSEA. V gave up 6 bases and J gave up 3 bases; unmatched junction bases: 1. For the CDR3, the DNA is TGCAGCGTGGGGACTAGCGGGACAGATACGCAGTATTTT. Translated, it gives CSVGTSGTDTQYF.

The rearrangement uses TRBV29-1 and TRBJ2-7; the match to TRBD2 covers 12 bases. V shed 6 bases and J 4 bases; nucleotides not matched to a gene: 7. The CDR3 is made up of 14 amino acids. From germline, CDR1 is SQVTM and CDR2 ANQGSEA. In DNA, the CDR3 is TGCAGCGTAACGACTAGCGGGAGTTGGTACGAGCAGTACTTC. It is translated as CSVTTSGSWYEQYF.

This clone showed up just once. The chain recombines TRBV20-1 with TRBJ1-3; no clear D. Germline CDR1 DFQATT, CDR2 SNEGSKA (reference sequence). There are 11 residues in the CDR3. V was shortened by 4 bases and J by 4 bases, with 5 bases between the two germline ends. For the CDR3, the DNA is TGCAGTGCTAATCTGGGAAACACCATATATTTT. Translated: CSANLGNTIYF.

This clone appeared a few times. This rearrangement joins TRBV5-1 to TRBJ2-1, with 11 bases lining up with TRBD2. V lost 5 bases to trimming and J lost 4 bases; unmatched junction nucleotides: 5. The CDR3 loop spans 15 amino acids. Per germline, CDR1 SGHRS and CDR2 YFSETQ. This chain's CDR3 is CASRTSGGQYNEQFF. CDR3 sequence (DNA): TGCGCCAGCAGAACTAGCGGGGGTCAATACAATGAGCAGTTCTTC.

This clone appeared a single time. The chain couples TRBV4-1 to TRBJ1-4; D perhaps matches TRBD1 (6 bases). Per the germline V gene, CDR1 is MGHRA and CDR2 is YSYEKL. This CDR3 spans 18 amino acids. Trimming pared 0 bases from V and 5 bases from J, leaving 19 bases between. The CDR3 protein is CASSQDLWRGGRNEKLFF. CDR3 coding DNA: TGCGCCAGCAGCCAAGATCTTTGGCGAGGGGGTAGGAATGAAAAACTGTTTTTT.

This clone was counted once. V usage is TRBV5-1 and J usage is TRBJ1-1; 12 bases are a match to TRBD1. The CDR3 spans 16 residues. CDR1 and CDR2 (germline): SGHRS, YFSETQ. V shed 0 bases, J shed 10 bases, and the junction held 10 bases outside the gene matches. Written as DNA, the CDR3 is TGCGCCAGCAGCTTGGCCCCCATGGGACAGGGGGCACTAGCTTTCTTT. This encodes CASSLAPMGQGALAFF.

This chain connects TRBV25-1 to TRBJ2-5; no reliable D call. The V and J ends lost 1 base and 5 bases respectively, with 8 bases between them. Per germline, CDR1 MGHDK and CDR2 SYGVNS. This CDR3 region has 13 residues. CDR3 residues: CASSELVWETQYF. CDR3 nucleotide sequence: TGTGCCAGCAGTGAATTAGTTTGGGAGACCCAGTACTTC.

The chain has TRBV7-8 and TRBJ2-5, with 7 bases that match TRBD1. The germline CDR1 and CDR2 sequences are SGHVS and FQNEAQ. The CDR3 contains 15 residues. V dropped 1 base and J dropped 4; count of bases not matched to a gene: 6. This CDR3 is CASSLVRTGRETQYF. CDR3 coding DNA: TGTGCCAGCAGCTTAGTAAGGACAGGAAGAGAGACCCAGTACTTC.

The chain links TRBV11-3 to TRBJ1-2, with 9 bases identical to TRBD1. The CDR3 is made up of 15 amino acids. V shed 5 bases, J shed 4 bases, and the junction held 8 bases outside the gene matches. Germline V gene lookup returns CDR1 SGHNT and CDR2 YENEEA. The DNA for the CDR3 is TGTGCCAGCAGCACAAACGCGGGACAGGGCTATGGCTACACCTTC. It yields the protein CASSTNAGQGYGYTF.